These T cell receptor beta chains were read from a single sample in a study of shared clonotypes between healthy human individuals. TCRdb's copy holds only in-frame clones and misses some; the assay was immunoSEQ multiplex PCR. Here the sample spans about 520,000 clones, approximately 78% being singletons. Sequencing used PBMCs. The receptors here all came from a woman between 40 and 50 years old in good health. Some clones in this sample may be carry-over from other donors' samples. Each CDR3 is given with its conserved first and last residue. Fields, in order: J gene, clone size, D gene, V gene, CDR3 DNA, CDR3 protein. A D gene is named only where the DNA matches it firmly. Clone size is given for some rows only: seen once, a few or many times, or a class if the clone is expanded.

TRBJ2-7,.,.,TRBV27,TGTGCCAGCAGTTTGGGGGCAGTCTCCTACGAGCAGTACTTC,CASSLGAVSYEQYF
TRBJ2-1,.,TRBD2,TRBV11-3,TGTGCCAGCAGCCCCGGACTAGCGGGAGGCAATGAGCAGTTCTTC,CASSPGLAGGNEQFF
TRBJ1-3,.,.,TRBV30,TGTGCCTGGAGCCCGGGGTCTGGAAACACCATATATTTT,CAWSPGSGNTIYF
TRBJ2-2,many,TRBD1,TRBV6-1,TGTGCCAGCAGTGAGACGGGACAGGGTGGGACCGGGGAGCTGTTTTTT,CASSETGQGGTGELFF
TRBJ2-6,.,TRBD1,TRBV5-8,TGTGCCAGCAGCCTAGACAGGGGACCCTACTCTGGGGCCAACGTCCTGACTTTC,CASSLDRGPYSGANVLTF
TRBJ2-1,.,.,TRBV5-1,TGCGCCAGCAGCGATTCCGGGACTCTGCTCGATGAGCAGTTCTTC,CASSDSGTLLDEQFF
TRBJ2-3,.,.,TRBV7-3,TGTGCCAGCAGCTTAATCGGGATCGGCACAGATACGCAGTATTTT,CASSLIGIGTDTQYF
TRBJ2-3,.,.,TRBV6-6,TGTGCCAGCAACGAGCGGGACAGAGGCACAGATACGCAGTATTTT,CASNERDRGTDTQYF
TRBJ2-5,.,.,TRBV30,TGTGCCTGGAGTGTAACAGAGACCCAGTACTTC,CAWSVTETQYF
TRBJ2-5,.,.,TRBV4-1,TGCGCCAGCAGCCCCCGGGTAATAGGGACCGACCAAGAGACCCAGTACTTC,CASSPRVIGTDQETQYF
TRBJ2-7,.,TRBD1,TRBV6-4,TGTGCCAGCAGGGAGGGACAGGGGGGGGAGCAGTACTTC,CASREGQGGEQYF
TRBJ2-6,.,.,TRBV11-2,TGTGCCAGCAGCTTAGGAGTGAACTCTGGGGCCAACGTCCTGACTTTC,CASSLGVNSGANVLTF
TRBJ2-3,medium-sized,TRBD2,TRBV28,TGTGCCAGCAGTACCCCAGCGGGAGGAGCAACAGATACGCAGTATTTT,CASSTPAGGATDTQYF
TRBJ2-6,few,.,TRBV7-2,TGTGCCAGCAGCTTACAAGGACGGAGCTCTGGGGCCAACGTCCTGACTTTC,CASSLQGRSSGANVLTF
TRBJ2-5,once,.,TRBV11-1,TGTGTCAGCAGCTTAGGGACACCGGGACGCCAAGAGACCCAGTACTTC,CVSSLGTPGRQETQYF
TRBJ2-3,.,.,TRBV10-3,TGTGCCATCAGTGAGACCACAGATACGCAGTATTTT,CAISETTDTQYF
TRBJ2-1,.,.,TRBV7-3,TGTGCCAGCAGCGCGGGCCCTAGCAGGGAGCAGTTCTTC,CASSAGPSREQFF
TRBJ2-7,.,TRBD1,TRBV6-6,TGTGCCAGCACTATCGGACAGGGGGCCTACGAGCAGTACTTC,CASTIGQGAYEQYF